This note documents a single TCR beta chain sequence. The germline V gene has CDR1 ENHRY and CDR2 SYGVKD. With 3 bases removed from V and 5 bases from J, the gap between germline ends came to 10 bases. The CDR3 has 13 amino acids. This sample was included in a study of T cell responses to AZD1222 COVID-19 vaccine. The assay was immunoSEQ multiplex PCR, and TCRdb's table has in-frame clones only and misses some. The table includes 170,000 or so clones, about nine tenths detected once. The V and J genes are TRBV10-3 and TRBJ1-2; D call uncertain. The starting material was peripheral blood, obtained on day 0 of AZD1222 vaccination. The TCR originated in an adult in good health. The CDR3 sequence is CAISDKEWYGYTF. CDR3 bases: TGTGCCATCAGTGACAAGGAGTGGTATGGCTACACCTTC.